The 12 T cell receptor beta chains in this list originate from one sample, sequenced in a study of blood T cell repertoires in COVID-19. Only in-frame clones appear in the TCRdb table, and some are missing; sequencing was by immunoSEQ multiplex PCR. Of 19,000 or so clones in the sample, roughly four fifths were seen once. The sample was peripheral blood. The receptors were sampled from a human donor in a cohort sampled during active COVID-19.

This clone appeared a few times. This sequence joins TRBV6-2 or TRBV6-3 and TRBJ2-3; the match to TRBD2 covers 13 bases. Germline V lookup: CDR1 MNHEY, CDR2 SVGEGT. After removal of 5 bases from V and 4 bases from J, the junction contained 6 bases not matched to a gene. This CDR3 is built from 16 residues. The CDR3 DNA follows: TGTGCCAGCAGTACCCGGACTAGCGGGAGCCCAGATACGCAGTATTTT. Translation gives CASSTRTSGSPDTQYF.

On this clone itself: A junction boundary mismatches the germline segment, possibly from a read error. This sequence joins TRBV5-4 and TRBJ2-7; a weak D match, TRBD1 (6 bases). The CDR3 has 15 residues. Germline V gene sequence: CDR1 SGHNT, CDR2 YYREEE (reference sequence). The CDR3 region has the DNA TGTGCCAGCAGCTTGGGAGGGGGTAGCGAATACGGGCAGTACTTC. Amino acid sequence: CASSLGGGSEYGQYF.

The V gene is TRBV12-3 or TRBV12-4, the J gene TRBJ2-1, with D uncertain. The CDR3 spans 13 residues. V was cut by 7 bases and J by 0 bases, with 7 bases left in between. This chain's CDR3 is CASTLSSYNEQFF. DNA for the CDR3: TGTGCCAGCACTCTTAGCTCCTACAATGAGCAGTTCTTC.

This rearrangement joins TRBV27 to TRBJ2-1; TRBD1 matches 8 bases. This CDR3 has 14 amino acids. Unmatched junction bases numbered 10, after V lost 6 bases and J lost 9 bases. Germline lookup yields CDR1 MNHEY and CDR2 SMNVEV (reference sequence). Written as DNA, the CDR3 is TGTGCCAGCAGCCCACTGACAGGGGATATTGAGCAGTTCTTC. Its protein is CASSPLTGDIEQFF.

The chain's CDR3 is CASSQDAVRGGKLFF. The CDR3 nucleotides read TGTGCCAGCAGCCAAGATGCGGTGCGGGGGGGCAAACTGTTTTTT. The chain employs TRBV3-1 (or the pseudogene TRBV3-2) and TRBJ1-4; tentatively, D is TRBD1 (6 bases). Trimming removed 0 bases from V and 11 bases from J, with 16 bases in between. CDR1 and CDR2 (germline): LGHDT, YNNKEL (reference sequence). The CDR3 contains 15 residues.

This clone was seen a few times. The rearrangement uses TRBV4-3 and TRBJ2-7; D is perhaps TRBD1 (6 bases). CDR1 is LGHNA and CDR2 is YSLEER in the germline V gene. This CDR3 region has 17 residues. The V gene lost 0 bases and the J gene lost 2 bases, with 17 bases spanning the gap. In DNA, the CDR3 is TGCGCCAGCAGCCAAGAAAGAACTTCCGGGACACCCTACGAGCAGTACTTC. This encodes CASSQERTSGTPYEQYF.

The genes are TRBV28 and TRBJ2-7; TRBD1 might be the D (5 bases). CDR3 length: 15 residues. Per germline, CDR1 MDHEN and CDR2 SYDVKM. Deletions cut 2 bases from V and 2 bases from J, with 13 bases between. This CDR3 is CASSLRTYRPYEQYF. Written as DNA, the CDR3 is TGTGCCAGCAGTTTACGAACCTACAGGCCCTACGAGCAGTACTTC.

The chain uses TRBV6-5 and TRBJ2-3; no definite D call. Germline V gene lookup returns CDR1 MNHEY and CDR2 SVGAGI. The CDR3 is 13 amino acids. Trimming cost V 7 bases and J 2 bases, with 10 bases left between them. The CDR3 protein is CASTPRYTDTQYF. The CDR3 bases are TGTGCCAGCACCCCCAGGTACACAGATACGCAGTATTTT.

The chain is built from TRBV11-3 and TRBJ2-1, with TRBD2 identical over 7 bases. The CDR3 has 16 amino acids. CDR1 is SGHNT and CDR2 is YENEEA in the germline V gene. J lost 0 bases, V lost 4 bases, and 6 bases had no gene match. The CDR3 loop reads CASSSPRGGSYNEQFF. Here the CDR3 DNA reads TGTGCCAGCAGCTCCCCCCGCGGGGGCTCCTACAATGAGCAGTTCTTC. Drawing the rest from reference TRBV11-3 and TRBJ2-1, the complete variable domain is EAGVVQSPRYKIIEKKQPVAFWCNPISGHNTLYWYLQNLGQGPELLIRYENEEAVDDSQLPKDRFSAERLKGVDSTLKIQPAELGDSAVYLCASSSPRGGSYNEQFFGPGTRLTVL.

This clone was detected only once. The J gene is TRBJ2-3, the V gene TRBV21-1; no DNA check was done on the table's D call, TRBD2. TRBV21-1 is a listed pseudogene. The CDR3 contains 19 residues. The CDR3 protein is CASSKEKLWTSGRPDTQYF. In DNA, the CDR3 is TGTGCCAGCAGCAAAGAGAAGTTATGGACTAGCGGGAGGCCAGATACGCAGTATTTT.

The rearrangement joins TRBV3-1 (or the pseudogene TRBV3-2) to TRBJ2-1; TRBD2 aligns across 14 bases. The CDR3 consists of 19 residues. Trimming removed 0 bases from V and 4 bases from J; junction bases left unmatched: 8. Per the germline V gene, CDR1 is LGHDT and CDR2 is YNNKEL (reference sequence). The CDR3 spells CASSQEGGLAGGLYNEQFF. CDR3 nucleotides: TGTGCCAGCAGCCAAGAAGGCGGACTAGCGGGAGGACTTTACAATGAGCAGTTCTTC.

The chain combines TRBV15 with TRBJ2-6; weak D call: TRBD2 (6 bases). From germline, CDR1 is LNHNV and CDR2 YYDKDF (reference sequence). The germline V and J ends were trimmed by 1 base and 1 base, with 14 bases remaining between them. The CDR3 totals 18 residues. The CDR3 region has the DNA TGTGCCACCAGCAGAGCGGGAGCGGCCTTGTCTGGGGCCAACGTCCTGACTTTC. Its protein is CATSRAGAALSGANVLTF.